The entry below describes one T cell receptor beta chain. The target antigen is unknown. These data originate in a study of tissue T cells after allogeneic stem cell transplantation. Study-level background: Four unmodified and three CD34-selected T-cell-depleted grafts went to graft-versus-host disease patients.

The junction had 15 bases not matched to a gene; V was cut back by 4 bases and J by 7 bases. The CDR3 extends over 16 amino acids. CDR1 SGHAT and CDR2 FQNNGV come from the germline V gene. CDR3 sequences, V/J genes, frequencies and template counts came from survey-depth TCRbeta sequencing. The data were produced by immunoSEQ multiplex PCR, yet TCRdb's version contains in-frame clones alone and is incomplete. This sample contains dozens of clones. The study, taken as a whole, reports: Sampling depth was limited, and the cohort was small and clinically varied.

The genes are TRBV11-2 and TRBJ2-7, with TRBD2 identical over 8 bases. This specimen consisted of transverse colon tissue, obtained at autopsy. The clonotype was recovered from a female patient aged 40-69 years with steroid-refractory graft-versus-host disease after an allogeneic stem cell transplant. A subset of T cells may come from the graft donor. CDR3 sequence (DNA): TGTGCCAGCAGCTCCCTGAAAGCGGGGGCCATCGGGGAGCAGTACTTC. Its protein is CASSSLKAGAIGEQYF.